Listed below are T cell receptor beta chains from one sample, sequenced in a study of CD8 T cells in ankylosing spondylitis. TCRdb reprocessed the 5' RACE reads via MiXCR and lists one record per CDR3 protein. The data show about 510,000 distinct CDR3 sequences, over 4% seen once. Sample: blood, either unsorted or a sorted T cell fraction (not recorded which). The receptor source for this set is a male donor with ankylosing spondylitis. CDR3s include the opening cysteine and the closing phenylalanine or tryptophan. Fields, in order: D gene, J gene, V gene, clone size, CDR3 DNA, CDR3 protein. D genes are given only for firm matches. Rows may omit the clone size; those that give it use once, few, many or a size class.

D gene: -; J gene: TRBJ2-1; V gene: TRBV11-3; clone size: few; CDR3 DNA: TGTGCCAGCAGCTTAGGACTAGTTAGAAGGTATGAGCAGTTCTTC; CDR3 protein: CASSLGLVRRYEQFF
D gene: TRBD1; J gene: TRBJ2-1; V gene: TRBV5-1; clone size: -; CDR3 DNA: TGCGCCAGCAACGGGCAGGGGGCAAAGGAAAGCTCCTACAATGAGCAGTTCTTC; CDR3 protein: CASNGQGAKESSYNEQFF
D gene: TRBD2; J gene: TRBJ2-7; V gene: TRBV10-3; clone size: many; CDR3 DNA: TGTGCCATCGCGACTAGCGGAGCCTACGAGCAGTACTTC; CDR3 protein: CAIATSGAYEQYF
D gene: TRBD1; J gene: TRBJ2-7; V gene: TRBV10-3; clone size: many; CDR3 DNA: TGTGCCATCACGGGACAGGGGGCGGAGGAGCAGTACTTC; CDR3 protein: CAITGQGAEEQYF
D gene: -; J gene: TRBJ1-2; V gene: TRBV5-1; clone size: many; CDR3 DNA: TGCGCCAGCAGCTTACTTGCCGGGCCCGAAACCTATGGCTACACCTTC; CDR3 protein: CASSLLAGPETYGYTF
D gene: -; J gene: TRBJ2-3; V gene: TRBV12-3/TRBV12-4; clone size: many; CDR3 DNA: TGTGCCAGCAGTTTGTTAGGACTTTCGACAGATACGCAGTATTTT; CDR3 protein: CASSLLGLSTDTQYF
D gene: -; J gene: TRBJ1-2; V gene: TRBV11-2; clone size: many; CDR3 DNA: TGTGCCACGAATGCGGGGTTCAACTATGGCTACACCTTC; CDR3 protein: CATNAGFNYGYTF
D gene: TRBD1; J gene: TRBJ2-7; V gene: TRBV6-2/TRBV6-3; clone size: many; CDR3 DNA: TGTGCCAGCAGTAACTTAACCGGGACAGGAATCTACGAGCAGTACTTC; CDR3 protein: CASSNLTGTGIYEQYF
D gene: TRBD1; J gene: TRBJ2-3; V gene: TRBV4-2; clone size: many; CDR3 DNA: TGTGCCAGCAGCCAAGATCGCTCTTTAGGATACGGGACAGGGGGCACAGATACGCAGTATTTT; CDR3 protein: CASSQDRSLGYGTGGTDTQYF
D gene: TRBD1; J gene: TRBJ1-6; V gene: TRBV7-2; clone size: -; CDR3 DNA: TGTGCCAGCAGCCTACAGACAGGGAGCGGGGCGAATTCACCCCTCCACTTT; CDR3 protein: CASSLQTGSGANSPLHF
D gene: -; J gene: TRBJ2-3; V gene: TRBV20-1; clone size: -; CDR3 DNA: TGCAGTGCAATTAGGGGATCCGGGATTACGCAGTATTTT; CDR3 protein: CSAIRGSGITQYF
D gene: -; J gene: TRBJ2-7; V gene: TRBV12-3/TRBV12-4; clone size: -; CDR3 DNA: TGTGCCAGCAGTTTCGGCCCCACCCCCTGGGAGCAGTACTTC; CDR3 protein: CASSFGPTPWEQYF
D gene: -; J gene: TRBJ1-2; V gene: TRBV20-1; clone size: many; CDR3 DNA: TGCAGTGCTCACAAGTACAACCTCGGCTACACCTTC; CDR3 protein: CSAHKYNLGYTF
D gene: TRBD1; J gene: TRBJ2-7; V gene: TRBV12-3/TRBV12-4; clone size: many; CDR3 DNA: TGTGCCAGCAGGCCAGACAGGGGAGGCGAGCAGTACTTC; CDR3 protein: CASRPDRGGEQYF
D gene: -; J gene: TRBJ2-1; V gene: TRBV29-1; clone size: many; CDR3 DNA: TGCAGCGGTACCGGGACCCCCAGAGGGGATGAGCAGTTCTTC; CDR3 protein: CSGTGTPRGDEQFF
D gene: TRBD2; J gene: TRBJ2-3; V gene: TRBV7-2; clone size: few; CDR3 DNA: TGTGCCAGCAGGTCTACTAGCGGGGGGGCTGGGGATACGCAGTATTTT; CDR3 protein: CASRSTSGGAGDTQYF
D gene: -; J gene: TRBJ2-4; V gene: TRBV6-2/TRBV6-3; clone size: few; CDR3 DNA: TGTGCCAGCAGTTTTCGGGGCTTGACCAAAAACATTCAGTACTTC; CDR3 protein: CASSFRGLTKNIQYF
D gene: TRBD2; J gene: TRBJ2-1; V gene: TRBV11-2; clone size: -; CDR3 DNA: TGTGCCAGCAGCAGGACTAGCCGCTTATCCTACAATGAGCAGTTCTTC; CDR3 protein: CASSRTSRLSYNEQFF
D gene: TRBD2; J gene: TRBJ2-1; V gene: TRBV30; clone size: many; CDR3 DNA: TGTGCCCGAAATCGACTAGCGTTCGATGAGCAGTTCTTC; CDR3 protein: CARNRLAFDEQFF
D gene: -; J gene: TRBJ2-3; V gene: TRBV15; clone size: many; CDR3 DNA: TGTGCCACCAGCAGAGTTGTCCAAGCTACGCAGTATTTT; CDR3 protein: CATSRVVQATQYF
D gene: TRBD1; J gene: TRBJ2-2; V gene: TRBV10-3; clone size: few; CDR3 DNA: TGTGCCAGCACGGGACAGGACAACACCGGGGAGCTGTTTTTT; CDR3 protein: CASTGQDNTGELFF
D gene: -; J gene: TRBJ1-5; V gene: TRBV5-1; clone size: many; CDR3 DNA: TGCGCCAGCAGCTTTGACCCTAATCAGCCCCAGCATTTT; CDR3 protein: CASSFDPNQPQHF
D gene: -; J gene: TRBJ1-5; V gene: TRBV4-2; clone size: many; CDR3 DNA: TGTGCCAGCAGCCAAGAACTCGCAGGGAGTCAGCCCCAGCATTTT; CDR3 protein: CASSQELAGSQPQHF
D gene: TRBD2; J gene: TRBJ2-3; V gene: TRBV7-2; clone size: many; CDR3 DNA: TGTGCCAGCAGCATTAGCGGGGGGGGCACAGATACGCAGTATTTT; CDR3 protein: CASSISGGGTDTQYF
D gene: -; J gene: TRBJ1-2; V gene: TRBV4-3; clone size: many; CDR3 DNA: TGCGCCAGCAGCCAAGATTATGCCAGAAACTATGGCTACACCTTC; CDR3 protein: CASSQDYARNYGYTF
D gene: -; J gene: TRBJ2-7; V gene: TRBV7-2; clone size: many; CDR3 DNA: TGTGCCAGCAGCTTAATGAACGAGCAGTACTTC; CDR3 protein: CASSLMNEQYF
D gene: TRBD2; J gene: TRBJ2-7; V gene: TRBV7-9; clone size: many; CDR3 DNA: TGTGCCAGCAGCTTAGCGCAAGGACTAGCGGTCTACGAGCAGTACTTC; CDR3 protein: CASSLAQGLAVYEQYF
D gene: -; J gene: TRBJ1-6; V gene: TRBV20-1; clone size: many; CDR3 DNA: TGCAGTGCTAGAGTATCCGGGTCTGGATCACCCCTCCACTTT; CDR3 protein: CSARVSGSGSPLHF
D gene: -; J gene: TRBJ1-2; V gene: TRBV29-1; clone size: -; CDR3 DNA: TGCAGCGTTGAGGGCAGGGTTAGTTCCGAATATGGCTACACCTTC; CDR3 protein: CSVEGRVSSEYGYTF
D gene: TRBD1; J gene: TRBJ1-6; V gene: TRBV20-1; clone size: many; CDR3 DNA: TGCAGTGCTAGCGGACAGGGAGTAGAGAATTCACCCCTCCACTTT; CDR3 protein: CSASGQGVENSPLHF
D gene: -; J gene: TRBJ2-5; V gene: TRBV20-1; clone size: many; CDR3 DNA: TGCAGTGCCCCTCGCGGCAGGGGTGGGGAGACCCAGTACTTC; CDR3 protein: CSAPRGRGGETQYF
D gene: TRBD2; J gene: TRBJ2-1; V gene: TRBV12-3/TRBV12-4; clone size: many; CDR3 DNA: TGTGCCAGCATCCATAGCGGGGACCCTTACAATGAGCAGTTCTTC; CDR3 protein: CASIHSGDPYNEQFF
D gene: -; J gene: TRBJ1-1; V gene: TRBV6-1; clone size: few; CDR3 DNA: TGTGCCAGCAGTGAAGGGGCCGCTCACACTGAAGCTTTCTTT; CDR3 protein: CASSEGAAHTEAFF
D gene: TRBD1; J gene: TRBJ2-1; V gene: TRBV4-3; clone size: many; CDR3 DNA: TGCGCCAGCAGCCAAGAGACAGGGCGGAATGAGCAGTTCTTC; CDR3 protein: CASSQETGRNEQFF
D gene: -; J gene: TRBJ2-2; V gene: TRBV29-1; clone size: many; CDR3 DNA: TGCAGCGTTAAGGGCATAGGCACCGGGGAGCTGTTTTTT; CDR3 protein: CSVKGIGTGELFF
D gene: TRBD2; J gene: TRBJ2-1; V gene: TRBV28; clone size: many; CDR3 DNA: TGTGCCAGCAGTTTAGGCCGGGAGGGATTCTCCTACAATGAGCAGTTCTTC; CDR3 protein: CASSLGREGFSYNEQFF
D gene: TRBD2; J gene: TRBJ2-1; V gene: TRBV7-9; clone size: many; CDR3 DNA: TGTGCCAGCAGCTTAGCGAGGACTAGCCGGACTGTGGTAGCGTTCTTC; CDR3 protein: CASSLARTSRTVVAFF
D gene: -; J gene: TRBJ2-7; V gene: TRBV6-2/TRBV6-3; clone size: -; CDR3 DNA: TGTGCCAGCAACCCTCAAACAGGGAACTACGAGCAGTACTTC; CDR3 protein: CASNPQTGNYEQYF
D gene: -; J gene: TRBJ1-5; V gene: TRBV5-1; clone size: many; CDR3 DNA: TGCGCCAGCAGAGAGGGAGAGGGCAATCAGCCCCAGCATTTT; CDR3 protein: CASREGEGNQPQHF
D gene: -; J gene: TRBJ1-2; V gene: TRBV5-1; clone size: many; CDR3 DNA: TGCGCCAGCAGCTTGGGTGCAGGGGAAGACTACACCTTC; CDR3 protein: CASSLGAGEDYTF